This T cell receptor (beta chain) was profiled in a study of blood T cell repertoires in COVID-19. About the research overall: Acute-phase and convalescent COVID-19 samples originated in the United States, Italy and Spain. From T cells, B-cell-depleted T cells, or PBMCs came the material, which was cDNA or gDNA.

Under the authors' procedure: Reference gene primer amplification gave nucleated cell count estimates. Sequencing was performed with immunoSEQ multiplex PCR; in TCRdb, only in-frame clones are kept and a portion is missing. That table is the source of V, J and clone size, and D and trimming were worked out from the DNA. This table has 130,000 or so clones, around nine tenths appearing once. Germline values: CDR1 SGHTA, CDR2 FQGNSA. The CDR3 loop spans 19 amino acids. The V and J ends lost 5 bases and 6 bases, in that order; junction bases with no gene match: 19. V and J are TRBV7-2 and TRBJ2-1; 10 positions agree with TRBD1. The clonotype originates from an older woman with acute or convalescent COVID-19. Sequenced material: peripheral blood. CDR3 in DNA: TGTGCCAGCAGCCATCCTTCGCTGAGGGGGACAGGGGTGAGCAATGAGCAGTTCTTC. The encoded protein is CASSHPSLRGTGVSNEQFF.